This T cell receptor (beta chain) was sequenced in a study of PD-1 blockade in classical Hodgkin lymphoma. The study, taken as a whole, reports: It was reported that newly diagnosed patients had less baseline TCR diversity than healthy donors. Newly diagnosed patients and complete responders had comparable diversity at baseline.

Stated time point: cycle 4 day 1 (C4D1), after less than 7 weeks of nivolumab. Relapse was seen in all patients after autologous stem cell transplantation, and brentuximab vedotin exposure was variable. Responses achieved at best were complete response, partial response or progressive disease. A single count supports this clone. Its cognate antigen is unknown. The CDR3 loop spans 21 amino acids. Sequenced by immunoSEQ multiplex PCR; TCRdb stores in-frame clones only, minus some. This table has 17,000 or so clones, around 82% appearing once. The sample here was peripheral blood mononuclear cells (PBMCs), taken before the fourth cycle of nivolumab. The chain uses TRBV21-1 and TRBJ2-7; the D call in the table, TRBD2, was not verified against the DNA. TRBV21-1 constitutes a pseudogene. This sequence originates from a human donor with classical Hodgkin lymphoma. The CDR3 reads CASSNSFFYKPEARNSYEQYF. The DNA for the CDR3 is TGTGCCAGCAGCAATTCGTTTTTCTATAAGCCAGAGGCAAGAAACTCCTACGAGCAGTACTTC.